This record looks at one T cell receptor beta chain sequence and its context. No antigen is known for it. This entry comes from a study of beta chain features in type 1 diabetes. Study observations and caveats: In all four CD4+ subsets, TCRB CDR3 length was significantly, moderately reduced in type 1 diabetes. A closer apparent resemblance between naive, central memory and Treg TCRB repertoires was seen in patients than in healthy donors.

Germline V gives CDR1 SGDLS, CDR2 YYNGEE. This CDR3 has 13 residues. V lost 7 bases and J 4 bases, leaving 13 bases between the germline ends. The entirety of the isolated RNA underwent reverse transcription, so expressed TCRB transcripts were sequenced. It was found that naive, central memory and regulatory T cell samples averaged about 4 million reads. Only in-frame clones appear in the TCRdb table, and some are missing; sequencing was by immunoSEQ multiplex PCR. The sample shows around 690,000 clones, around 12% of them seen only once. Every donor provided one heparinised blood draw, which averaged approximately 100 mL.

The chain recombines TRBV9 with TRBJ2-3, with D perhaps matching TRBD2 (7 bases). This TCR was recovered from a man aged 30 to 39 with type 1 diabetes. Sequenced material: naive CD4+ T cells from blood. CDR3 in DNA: TGTGCCAGCGCGGGGGCGAGCGCAGATACGCAGTATTTT. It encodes CASAGASADTQYF.